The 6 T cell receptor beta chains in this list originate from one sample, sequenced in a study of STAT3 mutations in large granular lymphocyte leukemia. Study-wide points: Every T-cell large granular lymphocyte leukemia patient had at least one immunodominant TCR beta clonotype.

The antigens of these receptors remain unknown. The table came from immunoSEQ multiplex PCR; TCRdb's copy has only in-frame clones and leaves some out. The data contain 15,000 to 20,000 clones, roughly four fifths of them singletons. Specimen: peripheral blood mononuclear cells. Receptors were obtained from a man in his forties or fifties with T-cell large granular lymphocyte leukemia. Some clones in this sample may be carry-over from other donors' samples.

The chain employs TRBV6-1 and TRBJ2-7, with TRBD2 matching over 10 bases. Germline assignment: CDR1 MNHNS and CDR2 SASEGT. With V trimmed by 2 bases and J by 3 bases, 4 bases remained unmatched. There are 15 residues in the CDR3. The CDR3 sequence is CASSESPSGSYEQYF. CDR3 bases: TGTGCCAGCAGTGAAAGTCCTAGCGGGAGCTACGAGCAGTACTTC.

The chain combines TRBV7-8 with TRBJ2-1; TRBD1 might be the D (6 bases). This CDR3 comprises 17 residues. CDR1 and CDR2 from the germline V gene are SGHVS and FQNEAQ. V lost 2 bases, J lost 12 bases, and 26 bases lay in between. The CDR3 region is CASSLKRTVQTLDGQFF. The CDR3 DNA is TGTGCCAGCAGCTTAAAACGGACAGTCCAGACGTTAGACGGGCAGTTCTTC. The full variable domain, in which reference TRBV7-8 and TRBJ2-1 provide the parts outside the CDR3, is GAGVSQSPRYKVAKRGQDVALRCDPISGHVSLFWYQQALGQGPEFLTYFQNEAQLDKSGLPSDRFFAERPEGSVSTLKIQRTQQEDSAVYLCASSLKRTVQTLDGQFFGPGTRLTVL.

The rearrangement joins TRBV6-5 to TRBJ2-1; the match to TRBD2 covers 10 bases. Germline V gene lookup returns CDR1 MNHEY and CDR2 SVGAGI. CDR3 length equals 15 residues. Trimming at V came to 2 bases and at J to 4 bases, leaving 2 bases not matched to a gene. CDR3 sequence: CASSYRLAGYNEQFF. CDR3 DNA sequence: TGTGCCAGCAGTTACAGACTAGCGGGTTACAATGAGCAGTTCTTC.

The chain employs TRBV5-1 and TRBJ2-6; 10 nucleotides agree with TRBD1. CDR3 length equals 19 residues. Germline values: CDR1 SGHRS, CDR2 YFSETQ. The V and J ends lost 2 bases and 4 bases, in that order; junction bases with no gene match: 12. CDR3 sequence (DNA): TGCGCCAGCAGCTTCCAATGGGACAGGGGAAATGCAGGGGCCAACGTCCTGACTTTC. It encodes CASSFQWDRGNAGANVLTF. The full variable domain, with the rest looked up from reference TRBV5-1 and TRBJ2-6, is KAGVTQTPRYLIKTRGQQVTLSCSPISGHRSVSWYQQTPGQGLQFLFEYFSETQRNKGNFPGRFSGRQFSNSRSEMNVSTLELGDSALYLCASSFQWDRGNAGANVLTFGAGSRLTVL.

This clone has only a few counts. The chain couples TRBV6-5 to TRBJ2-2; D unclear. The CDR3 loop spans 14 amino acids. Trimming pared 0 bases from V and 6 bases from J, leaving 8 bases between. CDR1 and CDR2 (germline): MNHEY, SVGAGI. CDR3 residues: CASSYSEDAGELFF. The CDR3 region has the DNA TGTGCCAGCAGTTACTCGGAAGACGCCGGGGAGCTGTTTTTT.

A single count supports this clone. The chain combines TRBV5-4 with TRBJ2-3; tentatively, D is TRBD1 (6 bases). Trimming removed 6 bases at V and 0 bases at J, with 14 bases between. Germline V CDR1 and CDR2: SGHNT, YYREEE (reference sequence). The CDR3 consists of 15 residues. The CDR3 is CASTIQGPSTDTQYF. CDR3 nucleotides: TGTGCCAGCACCATACAGGGTCCTAGCACAGATACGCAGTATTTT.